The 16 T cell receptor beta chains below were found in one sample sequenced in a study of tumor and adjacent non-tumor tissue in lung cancer. The template was RNA from unsorted bulk tissue. A modified ARM-PCR protocol with three rounds of nested PCR amplified TCRbeta. MiXCR, applied by TCRdb to the multiplex PCR reads, yields one record per CDR3 protein. The sample contains 220,000 or so distinct CDR3 sequences, around 71% of which appear only once. Sequenced: lung tumor tissue. The origin of the receptors is a man aged 60 to 69 with non-small cell lung cancer.

The chain recombines TRBV4-3 with TRBJ2-3; the D gene is possibly TRBD2 (6 bases). Germline lookup yields CDR1 LGHNA and CDR2 YSLEER. The CDR3 length is 18 residues. Trimming left V 2 bases short and J 4 bases short, with 22 bases between. CDR3 sequence: CASSQYWNRGRVSDTQYF. As DNA, the CDR3 is TGCGCCAGCAGCCAATATTGGAATCGGGGGAGAGTGTCAGATACGCAGTATTTT.

This clonotype came up a few times. This sequence joins TRBV12-3 or TRBV12-4 and TRBJ2-2, with D possibly TRBD1 on 7 matching bases. This CDR3 comprises 15 residues. The V end was cut by 2 bases, the J end by 7 bases, with 14 bases between. As DNA, the CDR3 is TGTGCCAGCAGTTTAAGGCAGGGGGGAATCGGGGAGCTGTTTTTT. It yields the protein CASSLRQGGIGELFF.

Remarks on this clonotype: It may be a read error: a sequence one base away is much more abundant. The rearrangement joins TRBV4-2 to TRBJ2-1; the D gene is possibly TRBD2 (6 bases). V lost 6 bases and J 7 bases, leaving 22 bases between the germline ends. This CDR3 contains 16 residues. Germline CDR1 and CDR2: LGHNA and YNFKEQ. CDR3 loop: CASRSSSRRAANEQFF. The CDR3, as DNA: TGTGCCAGCAGATCATCTAGCAGGAGGGCGGCGAATGAGCAGTTCTTC.

The chain has TRBV6-1 and TRBJ1-2; possibly TRBD1 for D (5 bases). CDR3 length equals 14 residues. Trimming took 3 bases from V and 8 from J, leaving 16 bases between them. Germline values: CDR1 MNHNS, CDR2 SASEGT. CDR3 in amino acids: CASSESAGAGGYTF. CDR3 DNA sequence: TGTGCCAGCAGTGAGTCGGCTGGGGCTGGGGGCTACACCTTC.

The V gene is TRBV20-1, the J gene TRBJ1-1, with D tentatively TRBD1 (6 bases). This CDR3 contains 14 residues. Trimming took off 2 bases at V and 7 bases at J, with 17 bases between the two ends. Looked up from germline, CDR1 is DFQATT and CDR2 is SNEGSKA (reference sequence). CDR3 sequence (DNA): TGCAGTGCTAGAAAAGTCGGACAGAAACTTGAAGCTTTCTTT. Translated, it gives CSARKVGQKLEAFF.

This clonotype was seen a single time. This is likely a read error, given that the CDR3 carries no conserved phenylalanine or tryptophan at its end. CDR3 sequence (DNA): TGTGCCAGCAGCTTGAGTGGGGGGTTAGAGACTCAGTACTAC. It yields the protein CASSLSGGLETQYY. The chain employs TRBV11-2 and TRBJ2-5, with a possible D match to TRBD2 (6 bases). The CDR3 extends over 14 amino acids. Germline lookup yields CDR1 SGHAT and CDR2 FQNNGV.

The count of this clonotype is one. A much larger clone differs by one base, so this may be a read error. The chain joins TRBV4-2 to TRBJ2-3; 7 bases are a match to TRBD2. V was pared by 2 bases and J by 1 base, with 9 bases of the junction left unmatched. This CDR3 contains 17 residues. Germline CDR1 is LGHNA and CDR2 is YNFKEQ. The CDR3 region is CASSQNPGLVGTDTQYF. The CDR3 region has the DNA TGTGCCAGCAGCCAAAATCCCGGACTAGTGGGCACAGATACGCAGTATTTT.

A note on this clonotype: Given a much more abundant clone one base away, this may be a read error. The J gene is TRBJ2-1, the V gene TRBV4-2, with TRBD2 matching over 7 bases. J gave up 7 bases and V 0 bases, and 6 bases lay outside the gene matches. CDR1 LGHNA and CDR2 YNFKEQ come from the germline V gene. The CDR3 is made up of 15 amino acids. CDR3 sequence (DNA): TGTGCCAGCAGCCAAGATTGGAAGGGAGGGAATGAGCAGTTCTTC. It translates to CASSQDWKGGNEQFF.

J is TRBJ1-5 and V is TRBV4-3, with D possibly TRBD1 on 5 matching bases. CDR3 length: 14 amino acids. Trimming pared 0 bases from V and 9 bases from J, leaving 12 bases between. Germline V CDR1 and CDR2: LGHNA, YSLEER. The CDR3 DNA reads as TGCGCCAGCAGCCAAGATCAGGGTATCAGGCCCCAGCATTTT. The encoded protein is CASSQDQGIRPQHF.

Turning to this clonotype: Germline is not matched at one junction end, which may reflect a read error. The chain has TRBV20-1 and TRBJ1-1, with 8 bases aligning to TRBD1. CDR3 length: 13 amino acids. Per the germline V gene, CDR1 is DFQATT and CDR2 is SNEGSKA (reference sequence). The CDR3 DNA sequence: TGCGGTGCCGACAGGGGTAAGAACACTGGAGCTTTCTTT. Translation gives CGADRGKNTGAFF.

This clonotype occurred a few times. The chain employs TRBV14 and TRBJ1-6; 7 positions match TRBD1. Germline lookup yields CDR1 SGHDN and CDR2 FVKESK. J lost 7 bases, V lost 4 bases, and 10 bases had no gene match. This CDR3 has 16 residues. The CDR3 DNA reads as TGTGCCAGCAGCCTACTCCGGGACAGAAAAAATTCACCCCTCCACTTT. Translated, it gives CASSLLRDRKNSPLHF.

On this clonotype itself: The conserved final phenylalanine or tryptophan is absent from the CDR3, which likely points to a read error. The J gene is TRBJ2-7, the V gene TRBV5-1; D gene ambiguous. Trimming removed 3 bases at V and 3 bases at J, with 10 bases between. The CDR3 loop spans 13 amino acids. The germline CDR1 and CDR2 sequences are SGHRS and YFSETQ. CDR3 residues: CASSSPPLYEQYL. DNA of the CDR3: TGCGCCAGCAGCTCCCCCCCCCTCTACGAGCAGTACTTA.

This clonotype has a count of ten or more. V is TRBV12-3 or TRBV12-4 and J is TRBJ1-2, with 9 bases aligning to TRBD1. After removal of 1 base from V and 7 bases from J, the junction contained 4 bases not matched to a gene. The CDR3 sequence is 14 residues long. The CDR3, as DNA: TGTGCCAGCAGTTTAGTAGGGACAGGGCCTGGCTACACCTTC. Amino acids: CASSLVGTGPGYTF.

With regard to this clonotype: This could be a read error, since a much larger clone is one nucleotide away. The CDR3 sequence is CSVGDRVGTWELFF. The CDR3 DNA is TGCAGCGTTGGAGACAGGGTGGGCACCTGGGAGCTGTTTTTT. The chain carries TRBV29-1 and TRBJ2-2; 7 bases are a match to TRBD1. The CDR3 consists of 14 residues. Germline loops: CDR1 SQVTM, CDR2 ANQGSEA.

V usage is TRBV6-2 or TRBV6-3 and J usage is TRBJ1-5; D is uncertain. This CDR3 contains 14 residues. V was shortened by 9 bases and J by 0 bases, with 12 bases between the two germline ends. The germline CDR1 and CDR2 sequences are MNHEY and SVGEGT. CDR3 in amino acids: CASGSPNSNQPQHF. As DNA, the CDR3 is TGTGCCAGTGGTTCCCCAAATAGCAATCAGCCCCAGCATTTT.

In regard to this clonotype: This may be a read error, as it is one base from a much larger clone. Given the absence of the conserved phenylalanine or tryptophan at the CDR3 end, a read error is likely. This chain connects TRBV20-1 to TRBJ2-2; possibly TRBD1 for D (7 bases). Germline-derived CDR1 and CDR2 are DFQATT and SNEGSKA (reference sequence). Between the trimmed V and J ends, which lost 6 bases and 5 bases, there was a span of 16 bases. The CDR3 is 14 amino acids. The CDR3 here is CSAPLTGRTGELFL. In nucleotides, the CDR3 is TGCAGTGCCCCGCTGACAGGGAGGACCGGGGAGCTGTTTCTT.